The entry below describes one T cell receptor beta chain. Its specificity is unknown. The CDR3 is 15 amino acids. The germline CDR1 and CDR2 sequences are SGHRS and YFSETQ. Trimming removed 4 bases from V and 3 bases from J, with 13 bases in between. TCRdb keeps only in-frame clones here, not all; method: immunoSEQ multiplex PCR. The top ten clones hold more than 3.5% of a sample with approximately 57,000 clones, around 84% of them seen once. This entry comes from a study of vaccination effects on CD4 cells after COVID-19. General observations from the study: Convalescent patients numbered few in the study; early post-infection timepoints were missing entirely.

Scientists isolated CD4+ T cells after a roughly nine-day culture period ended. Each participant received a vaccine that was either BNT162b2 or mRNA-1273, given as two doses. None of the vaccinated had previously contracted SARS-CoV-2, and their nucleocapsid antibodies tested negative. The V gene is TRBV5-1, the J gene TRBJ2-2; D gene unclear. This sample comprised CD4+ T cells from PBMCs cultured without peptide, obtained after COVID-19 vaccination. The receptor's source is a human donor who received a COVID-19 vaccine. The CDR3 protein is CASSPSGVDTGELFF. CDR3 sequence (DNA): TGCGCCAGCAGCCCGTCCGGCGTAGACACCGGGGAGCTGTTTTTT.